Each of the 9 T cell receptor beta chains below was sequenced from the same sample in a study of blood T cell repertoires in COVID-19. Method: immunoSEQ multiplex PCR; TCRdb's copy keeps in-frame clones and lacks some. The sample carries some 220,000 clones, about four fifths recorded once. The sample taken for sequencing was PBMCs or T cells enriched from blood (not recorded which). These receptor sequences come from a woman aged 40 to 50 with acute COVID-19.

Concerning this clone itself: The sample carries other DNA sequences with the same CDR3. The chain uses TRBV19 and TRBJ1-2, with no clear D. CDR1 is LNHDA, CDR2 SQIVND, per germline (reference sequence). With 3 bases removed from V and 2 bases from J, the gap between germline ends came to 7 bases. The CDR3 loop spans 13 amino acids. The CDR3 spells CASSIRSNYGYTF. In DNA, the CDR3 is TGTGCCAGTAGTATCCGGAGCAACTATGGCTACACCTTC.

The V gene is TRBV19, the J gene TRBJ1-1; D is undetermined. The CDR3 covers 13 residues. The V and J ends lost 7 bases and 6 bases respectively, with 15 bases between them. Germline CDR1 LNHDA, CDR2 SQIVND (reference sequence). The CDR3 nucleotides are TGTGCCAGTACCCCGGGAGGAGTTTCTGAAGCTTTCTTT. Translating gives CASTPGGVSEAFF.

V gene TRBV3-1 (or the pseudogene TRBV3-2) combines with J gene TRBJ2-3; D is unresolved. The CDR3 runs to 15 residues. V lost 2 bases and J 0 bases, leaving 9 bases between the germline ends. Per the germline V gene, CDR1 is LGHDT and CDR2 is YNNKEL (reference sequence). The CDR3, as DNA: TGTGCCAGCAGCCAAACGGCGGTTAGCACAGATACGCAGTATTTT. Amino acid sequence: CASSQTAVSTDTQYF.

The V gene is TRBV27, the J gene TRBJ2-1; TRBD1 matches 9 bases. Germline lookup yields CDR1 MNHEY and CDR2 SMNVEV (reference sequence). The CDR3 covers 17 residues. J gave up 5 bases and V 2 bases, and 10 bases lay outside the gene matches. The DNA for the CDR3 is TGTGCCAGCAGTTTAGGCCCCGGGACAGGGTTCGACAATGAGCAGTTCTTC. Residues: CASSLGPGTGFDNEQFF.

The V call is TRBV7-6, the J call TRBJ2-3; 8 nucleotides align to TRBD2. V was pared by 2 bases and J by 1 base, with 8 bases of the junction left unmatched. Germline V gene lookup returns CDR1 SGHVS and CDR2 FNYEAQ. The CDR3 length is 17 residues. The CDR3 DNA follows: TGTGCCAGCAGCTTAATAGGAGGGCGGGGGGGCACAGATACGCAGTATTTT. Protein product: CASSLIGGRGGTDTQYF.

This clone was detected a few times. Distinct nucleotide sequences in the sample also encode this CDR3. This chain connects TRBV5-1 to TRBJ1-1; possibly TRBD1 for D (6 bases). This CDR3 is built from 14 residues. Trimming removed 3 bases from V and 1 base from J, with 10 bases in between. The germline CDR1 and CDR2 sequences are SGHRS and YFSETQ. This CDR3 reads CASSSGQPNTEAFF. The CDR3 nucleotides are TGCGCCAGCAGCTCCGGACAGCCGAACACTGAAGCTTTCTTT.

The count of this clone is one. The rearrangement uses TRBV5-4 and TRBJ1-6, with 8 positions matching TRBD1. CDR1 is SGHNT, CDR2 YYREEE, per germline (reference sequence). Losses at the gene ends were 3 bases for V and 8 bases for J; bases not matched to a gene: 7. The CDR3 extends over 15 amino acids. As DNA, the CDR3 is TGTGCCAGCAGCTCCGGACAGGGAGGTGATTCACCCCTCCACTTT. Its translation: CASSSGQGGDSPLHF.

V is TRBV6-5 and J is TRBJ2-7, with 8 bases identical to TRBD2. The V and J ends lost 7 bases and 3 bases, in that order; junction bases with no gene match: 8. Per germline, CDR1 MNHEY and CDR2 SVGAGI. The CDR3 has 14 residues. The CDR3 is CASMARGESYEQYF. The CDR3 bases are TGTGCCAGCATGGCGCGGGGGGAAAGCTACGAGCAGTACTTC.

This clone was seen a handful of times. DNA for the CDR3: TGTGCCTGGAGGGAAGGGGGCGTGAGCTACGAGCAGTACTTC. Protein sequence: CAWREGGVSYEQYF. The genes are TRBV30 and TRBJ2-7, with 7 positions matching TRBD1. Per germline, CDR1 GTSNPN and CDR2 SVGIG (reference sequence). The CDR3 covers 14 residues. V lost 3 bases to trimming and J lost 3 bases; unmatched junction nucleotides: 8.